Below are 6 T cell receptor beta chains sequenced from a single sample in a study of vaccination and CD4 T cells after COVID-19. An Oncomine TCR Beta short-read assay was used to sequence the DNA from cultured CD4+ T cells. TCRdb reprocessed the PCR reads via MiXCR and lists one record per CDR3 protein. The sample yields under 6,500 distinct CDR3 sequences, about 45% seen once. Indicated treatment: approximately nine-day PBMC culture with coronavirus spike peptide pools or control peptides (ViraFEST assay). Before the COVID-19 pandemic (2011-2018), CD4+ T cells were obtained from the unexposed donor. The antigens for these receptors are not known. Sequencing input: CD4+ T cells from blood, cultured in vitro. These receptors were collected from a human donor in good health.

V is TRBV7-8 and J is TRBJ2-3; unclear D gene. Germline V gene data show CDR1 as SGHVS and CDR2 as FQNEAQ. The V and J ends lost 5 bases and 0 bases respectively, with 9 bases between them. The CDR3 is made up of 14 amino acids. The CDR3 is CASSAIPSTDTQYF. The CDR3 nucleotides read TGTGCCAGCAGCGCAATTCCTAGCACAGATACGCAGTATTTT.

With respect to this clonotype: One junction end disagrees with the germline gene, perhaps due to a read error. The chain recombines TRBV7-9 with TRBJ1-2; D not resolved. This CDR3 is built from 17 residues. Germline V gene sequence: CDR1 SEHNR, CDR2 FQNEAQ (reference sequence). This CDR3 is CARSFSGPRTRFYGYTF. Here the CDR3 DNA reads TGTGCCAGAAGCTTTTCCGGGCCCAGGACTCGTTTCTATGGCTACACCTTC.

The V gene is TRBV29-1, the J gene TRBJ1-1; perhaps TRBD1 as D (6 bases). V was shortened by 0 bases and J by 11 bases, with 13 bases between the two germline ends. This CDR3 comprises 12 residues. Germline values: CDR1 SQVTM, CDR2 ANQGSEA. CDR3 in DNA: TGCAGCGTTGAAGAGGGCAGGGGTGCCGCTTTCTTT. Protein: CSVEEGRGAAFF.

CDR3 sequence reads: CASSLQGVIVFSGYGYTF. The CDR3 coding sequence is TGTGCCAGCAGCCTACAGGGGGTTATCGTCTTTTCTGGCTATGGCTACACCTTC. The rearrangement uses TRBV6-1 and TRBJ1-2; 8 nucleotides agree with TRBD1. Germline V gene data show CDR1 as MNHNS and CDR2 as SASEGT. Losses at the gene ends were 6 bases for V and 4 bases for J; bases not matched to a gene: 19. This CDR3 comprises 18 residues.

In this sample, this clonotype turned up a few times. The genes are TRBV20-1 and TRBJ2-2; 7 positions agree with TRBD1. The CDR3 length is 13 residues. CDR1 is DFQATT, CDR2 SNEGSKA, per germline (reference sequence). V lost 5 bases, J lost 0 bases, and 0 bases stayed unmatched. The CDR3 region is CSADRANTGELFF. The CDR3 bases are TGCAGTGCTGACAGGGCGAACACCGGGGAGCTGTTTTTT.

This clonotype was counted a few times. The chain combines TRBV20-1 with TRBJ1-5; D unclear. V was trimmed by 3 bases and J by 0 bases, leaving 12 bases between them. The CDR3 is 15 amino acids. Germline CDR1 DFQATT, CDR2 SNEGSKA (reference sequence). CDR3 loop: CSASERRYSNQPQHF. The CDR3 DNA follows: TGCAGTGCTAGCGAGCGCCGTTATAGCAATCAGCCCCAGCATTTT.